This TCR beta chain derives from a study of graft-versus-host responses after intestinal transplantation. Study-level information: Recipients across the board were started on anti-thymocyte globulin induction, then kept on tacrolimus and steroids for roughly 3 years. Notes on the study in general: In recipient marrow, GvH clones were found, and some appeared first in ileum or blood. Allograft clonal ratios (graft-versus-host to host-versus-graft) were high in patients who had graft-donor T cell macrochimerism.

This clone was observed a few times. Sequencing was performed with immunoSEQ multiplex PCR; in TCRdb, only in-frame clones are kept and a portion is missing. The sample has about 14,000 clones, about 35% seen once; the top ten hold under 2.5%. The researchers put some 200,000 CFSE-labeled responder cells into plates with some 200,000 irradiated, violet-dye-labeled stimulator cells. Trimming pared 5 bases from V and 5 bases from J, leaving 15 bases between. The CDR3 runs 14 residues. Germline V lookup: CDR1 SGHDN, CDR2 FVKESK. J is TRBJ2-5 and V is TRBV14; TRBD2 is a possible D gene (6 bases). The sequence was collected from a human patient who received an intestinal transplant. The sequenced sample was alloreactive CD8+ T cells from a mixed lymphocyte reaction culture, obtained before intestinal transplant. As to subset: CFSE-low proliferating T cells sorted from approximately 6-day pre-transplant mixed lymphocyte reaction (GvH or HvG direction). The CDR3 loop is CASSNGGSWETQYF. CDR3 sequence (DNA): TGTGCCAGCAGCAACGGGGGTAGCTGGGAGACCCAGTACTTC.